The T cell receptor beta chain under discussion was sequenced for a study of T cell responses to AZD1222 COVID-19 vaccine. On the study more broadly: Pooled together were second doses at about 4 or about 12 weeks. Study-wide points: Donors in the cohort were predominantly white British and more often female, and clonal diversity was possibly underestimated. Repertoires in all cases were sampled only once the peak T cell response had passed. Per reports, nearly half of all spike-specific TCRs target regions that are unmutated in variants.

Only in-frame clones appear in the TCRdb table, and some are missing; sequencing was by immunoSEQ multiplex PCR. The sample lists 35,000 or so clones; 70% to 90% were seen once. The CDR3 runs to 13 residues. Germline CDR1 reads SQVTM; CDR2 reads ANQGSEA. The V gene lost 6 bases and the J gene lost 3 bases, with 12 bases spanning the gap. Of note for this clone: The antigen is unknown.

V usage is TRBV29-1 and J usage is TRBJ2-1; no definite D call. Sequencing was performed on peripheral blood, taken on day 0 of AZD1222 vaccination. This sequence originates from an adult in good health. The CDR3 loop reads CSVALTNYNEQFF. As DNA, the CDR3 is TGCAGCGTAGCCTTAACCAACTACAATGAGCAGTTCTTC.